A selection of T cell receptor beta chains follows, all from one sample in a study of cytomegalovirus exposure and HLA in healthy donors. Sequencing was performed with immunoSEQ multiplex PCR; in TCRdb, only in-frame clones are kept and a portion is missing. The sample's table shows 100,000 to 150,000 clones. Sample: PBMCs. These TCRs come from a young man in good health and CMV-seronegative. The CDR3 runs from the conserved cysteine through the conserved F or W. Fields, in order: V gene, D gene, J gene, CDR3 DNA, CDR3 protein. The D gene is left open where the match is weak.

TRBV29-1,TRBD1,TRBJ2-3,TGCAGCGTCCGGGACAGTTCGCAGTATTTT,CSVRDSSQYF
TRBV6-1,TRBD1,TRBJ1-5,TGTGCCAGCAGTGGGGACAGGGTGGATCAGCCCCAGCATTTT,CASSGDRVDQPQHF
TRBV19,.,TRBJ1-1,TGTGCCAGTAGATACAGGGAGACTGAAGCTTTCTTT,CASRYRETEAFF
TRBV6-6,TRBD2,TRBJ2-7,TGTGCCAGCAGTTACGCTAGCGGGCGCTACGAGCAGTACTTC,CASSYASGRYEQYF
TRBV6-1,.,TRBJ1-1,TGTGCCAGCACCCCCGGTCAAGTATTT,CASTPGQVF
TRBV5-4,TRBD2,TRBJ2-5,TGTGCCAGCAGCCATACGGCGGGAGGGAGGGAGACCCAGTACTTC,CASSHTAGGRETQYF
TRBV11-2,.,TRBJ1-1,TGTGCCAGCAGCCGTAAGGAGGAAGCTTTCTTT,CASSRKEEAFF
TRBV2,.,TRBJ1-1,TGTGCCAGCAGGGACTCGAGGCTGAACACTGAAGCTTTCTTT,CASRDSRLNTEAFF
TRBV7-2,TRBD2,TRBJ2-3,TGTGCCAGCAGCTCACGGACTAGCGGGAGGGCAGATACGCAGTATTTT,CASSSRTSGRADTQYF
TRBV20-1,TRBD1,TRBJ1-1,TGCAGGGCACAGGGGCCTGAAGCTTTCTTT,CRAQGPEAFF
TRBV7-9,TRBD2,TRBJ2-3,TGTGCCAGCAGCTCAAGACTAGCCGGTGATACGCAGTATTTT,CASSSRLAGDTQYF
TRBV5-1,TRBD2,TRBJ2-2,TGCGCCAGCAGCTCTAGCGGGAGGGCCTTTGGGACCGGGGAGCTGTTTTTT,CASSSSGRAFGTGELFF
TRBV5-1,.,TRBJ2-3,TGCGCCAGCCTCTCGTCCACTAGCACAGATACGCAGTATTTT,CASLSSTSTDTQYF
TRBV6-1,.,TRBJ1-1,TGTGCCAGCAGTGAAGCTCCAGAGGGCACTGAAGCTTTCTTT,CASSEAPEGTEAFF
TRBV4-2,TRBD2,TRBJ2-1,TGTGCCAGCAGCCAAGATCAACAGCGGGGGGGCGATGAGCAGTTCTTC,CASSQDQQRGGDEQFF
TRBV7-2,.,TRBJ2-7,TGTGCCAGCAGCGGAGACCCGATCTACTTC,CASSGDPIYF
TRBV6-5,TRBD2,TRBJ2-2,TGTGCCAGCAGTTTCTGGACTAGCGGGAGTTTCGGGGAGCTGTTTTTT,CASSFWTSGSFGELFF
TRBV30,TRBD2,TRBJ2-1,TGTGCCTGGGAGCGGGGATCGGATGAGCAGTTCTTC,CAWERGSDEQFF
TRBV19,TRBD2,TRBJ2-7,TGTGCCAGTAGTAACGGCGGGAGGTTCTACGAGCAGTACTTC,CASSNGGRFYEQYF
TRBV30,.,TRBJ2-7,TGTGCCTGGACCCTCGACGGGGGTCGGTTCGAGCAGTACTTC,CAWTLDGGRFEQYF
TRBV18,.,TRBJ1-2,TGTGCCAGCTCACCTTTGGCAGGTCTCAGGAACTATGGCTACACCTTC,CASSPLAGLRNYGYTF
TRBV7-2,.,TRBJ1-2,TGTGCCAGCAGTCAGCCGGGGGACTATGGCTACACCTTC,CASSQPGDYGYTF
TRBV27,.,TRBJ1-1,TGTGCCAGACATCTAAGGACAGTCATGGACACTGAAGCTTTCTTT,CARHLRTVMDTEAFF
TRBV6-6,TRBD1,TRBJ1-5,TGTGCCAGCAATACCGACCCAGGGGGCAATTTTGAGCCCCAGCATTTT,CASNTDPGGNFEPQHF
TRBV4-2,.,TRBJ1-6,TGTGCCAGCAGCCAAGAGCGGGTGTCGGGGAATTCACCCCTCCACTTT,CASSQERVSGNSPLHF
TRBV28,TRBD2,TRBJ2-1,TGTGCCAGCACAATCCGAGGGAGGGAGGTGATTGAGCAGTTCTTC,CASTIRGREVIEQFF